Described below is a single TCR beta chain sequence and its context. Trimming removed 3 bases from V and 4 bases from J; junction bases left unmatched: 7. Germline assignment: CDR1 SGHTA and CDR2 FQGNSA. The CDR3 runs 16 residues. This entry belongs to a study of cytomegalovirus exposure and HLA in healthy donors. With 60 Vbeta and 13 Jbeta primers, the PCR was carried out. Repertoires were generated with immunoSEQ multiplex PCR, while TCRdb's copy carries only in-frame clones and drops some. The sample table sets out about 200,000 clones. This sequence was found in a girl under 10 years old in good health and CMV-seropositive. Sequences were obtained from PBMCs. V gene TRBV7-2 combines with J gene TRBJ2-7, with 12 nucleotides matching TRBD2. CDR3 protein: CASSFAALAGGYEQYF. The CDR3 DNA reads TGTGCCAGCAGCTTCGCCGCCCTAGCGGGAGGGTACGAGCAGTACTTC.